This T cell receptor (beta chain) was recovered during a study of CDR3 diversity in severe acne. Germline CDR1 LGHDT, CDR2 YNNKEL (reference sequence). The CDR3 runs to 15 residues. As for this clonotype: At one boundary the junction diverges from the germline segment, which might be a read error.

In TCRdb, the PCR reads were re-called with MiXCR into one record per CDR3 protein. The data show roughly 93,000 distinct CDR3 sequences, with under 55% seen just once and 11% held by the top ten. This receptor was identified in a male donor with severe acne vulgaris. The chain couples TRBV3-1 to TRBJ2-2; weak D call: TRBD2 (5 bases). Sequencing input: blood. CDR3 in DNA: TGTGCCAGCAGCCAAGATCCGGGGAGAACCGAGGAGCTGTTTTTT. It yields the protein CASSQDPGRTEELFF. Full variable domain (missing parts from reference TRBV3-1 and TRBJ2-2): DTAVSQTPKYLVTQMGNDKSIKCEQNLGHDTMYWYKQDSKKFLKIMFSYNNKELIINETVPNRFSPKSPDKAHLNLHINSLELGDSAVYFCASSQDPGRTEELFFGEGSRLTVL.